This T cell receptor beta chain was found in a study of control samples from healthy donors and cancer patients. Clones were sequenced by immunoSEQ multiplex PCR, and TCRdb holds only the in-frame ones, with some missing. The profile shows approximately 30,000 clones, around 94% of them singletons. This CDR3 comprises 13 residues. V shed 7 bases and J shed 2 bases, with 11 bases lying between them. CDR1 and CDR2 (germline): LNHDA, SQIVND (reference sequence). Input material: blood. The clonotype comes from a man in his sixties in good health. V and J are TRBV19 and TRBJ1-2, with D hard to call. CDR3 sequence (DNA): TGTGCCAGTACGGCGCGATTGAACTATGGCTACACCTTC. It is translated as CASTARLNYGYTF.